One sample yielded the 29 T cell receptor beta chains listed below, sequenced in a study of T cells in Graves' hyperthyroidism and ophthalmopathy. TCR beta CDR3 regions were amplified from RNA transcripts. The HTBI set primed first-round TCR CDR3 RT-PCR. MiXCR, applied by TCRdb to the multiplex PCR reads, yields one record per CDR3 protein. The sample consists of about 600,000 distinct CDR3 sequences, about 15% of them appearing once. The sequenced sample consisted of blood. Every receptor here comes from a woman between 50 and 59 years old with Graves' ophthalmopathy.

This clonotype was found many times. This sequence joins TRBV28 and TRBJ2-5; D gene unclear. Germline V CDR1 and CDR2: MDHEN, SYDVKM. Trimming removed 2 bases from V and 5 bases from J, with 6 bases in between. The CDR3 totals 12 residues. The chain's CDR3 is CASSLTWETQYF. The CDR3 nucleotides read TGTGCCAGCAGTTTAACTTGGGAGACCCAGTACTTC.

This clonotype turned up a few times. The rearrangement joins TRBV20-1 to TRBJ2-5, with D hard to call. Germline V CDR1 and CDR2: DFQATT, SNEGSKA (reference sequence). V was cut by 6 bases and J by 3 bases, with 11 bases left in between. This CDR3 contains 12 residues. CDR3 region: CSARALEETQYF. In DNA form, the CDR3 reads TGCAGTGCCCGAGCCCTAGAAGAGACCCAGTACTTC.

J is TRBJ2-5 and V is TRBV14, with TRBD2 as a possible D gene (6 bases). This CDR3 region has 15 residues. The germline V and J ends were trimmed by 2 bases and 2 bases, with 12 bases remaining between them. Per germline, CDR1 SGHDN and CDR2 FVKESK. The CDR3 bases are TGTGCCAGCAGCCAACCCGCTAGCGTACAAGAGACCCAGTACTTC. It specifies CASSQPASVQETQYF. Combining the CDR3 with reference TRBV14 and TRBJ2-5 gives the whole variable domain EAGVTQFPSHSVIEKGQTVTLRCDPISGHDNLYWYRRVMGKEIKFLLHFVKESKQDESGMPNNRFLAERTGGTYSTLKVQPAELEDSGVYFCASSQPASVQETQYFGPGTRLLVL.

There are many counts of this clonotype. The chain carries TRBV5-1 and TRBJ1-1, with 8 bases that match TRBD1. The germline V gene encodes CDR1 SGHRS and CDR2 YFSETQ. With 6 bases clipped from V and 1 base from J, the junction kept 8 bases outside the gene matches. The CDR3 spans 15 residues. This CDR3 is CASMSGGFANTEAFF. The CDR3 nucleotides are TGCGCCAGCATGTCAGGGGGCTTTGCGAACACTGAAGCTTTCTTT. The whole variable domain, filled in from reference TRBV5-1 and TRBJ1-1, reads KAGVTQTPRYLIKTRGQQVTLSCSPISGHRSVSWYQQTPGQGLQFLFEYFSETQRNKGNFPGRFSGRQFSNSRSEMNVSTLELGDSALYLCASMSGGFANTEAFFGQGTRLTVV.

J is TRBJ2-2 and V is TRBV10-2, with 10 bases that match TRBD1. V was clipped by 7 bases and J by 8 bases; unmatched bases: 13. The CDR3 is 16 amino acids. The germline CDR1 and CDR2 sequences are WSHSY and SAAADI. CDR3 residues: CASTHGGTGATGELFF. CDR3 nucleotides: TGCGCCAGCACCCACGGGGGGACAGGGGCGACGGGGGAGCTGTTTTTT.

The CDR3 spells CATSDSSPVAGSTDTQYF. CDR3 coding DNA: TGTGCCACCAGTGACTCTTCCCCTGTGGCGGGTAGCACAGATACGCAGTATTTT. The chain has TRBV24-1 and TRBJ2-3; D perhaps matches TRBD2 (5 bases). Germline assignment: CDR1 KGHDR and CDR2 SFDVKD. The CDR3 extends over 18 amino acids. The V end lost 4 bases, the J end lost 0 bases, and 19 bases lay between the germline ends.

This chain's CDR3 is CASSYSNIAGGAVGAQYF. CDR3 bases: TGTGCCAGCAGTTACTCGAACATAGCGGGAGGGGCGGTGGGGGCCCAGTACTTC. V is TRBV6-5 and J is TRBJ2-5; TRBD2 agrees at 11 bases. Germline CDR1 is MNHEY and CDR2 is SVGAGI. The CDR3 is 18 residues long. V gave up 0 bases and J gave up 9 bases; unmatched junction bases: 15.

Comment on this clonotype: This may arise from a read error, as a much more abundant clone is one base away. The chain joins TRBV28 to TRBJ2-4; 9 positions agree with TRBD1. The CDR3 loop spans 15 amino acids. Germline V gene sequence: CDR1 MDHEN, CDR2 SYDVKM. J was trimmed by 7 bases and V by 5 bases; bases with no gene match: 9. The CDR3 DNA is TGTGCCAGCAGTACCTCAGGACAGGGGTTCAACATTCAGTACTTC. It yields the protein CASSTSGQGFNIQYF.

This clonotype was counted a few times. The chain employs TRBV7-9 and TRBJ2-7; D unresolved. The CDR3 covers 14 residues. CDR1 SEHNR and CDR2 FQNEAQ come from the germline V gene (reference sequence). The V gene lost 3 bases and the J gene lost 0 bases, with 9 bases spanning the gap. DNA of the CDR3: TGTGCCAGCAGCTTTGTCCCCGACTCCTACGAGCAGTACTTC. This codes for CASSFVPDSYEQYF.

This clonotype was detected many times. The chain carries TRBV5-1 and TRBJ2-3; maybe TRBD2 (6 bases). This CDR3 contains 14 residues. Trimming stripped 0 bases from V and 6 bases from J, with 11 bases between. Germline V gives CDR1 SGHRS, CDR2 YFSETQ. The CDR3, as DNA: TGCGCCAGCAGCTTGGTAGCTAGCGCCGATACGCAGTATTTT. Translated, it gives CASSLVASADTQYF. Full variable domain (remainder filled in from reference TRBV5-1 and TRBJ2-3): KAGVTQTPRYLIKTRGQQVTLSCSPISGHRSVSWYQQTPGQGLQFLFEYFSETQRNKGNFPGRFSGRQFSNSRSEMNVSTLELGDSALYLCASSLVASADTQYFGPGTRLTVL.

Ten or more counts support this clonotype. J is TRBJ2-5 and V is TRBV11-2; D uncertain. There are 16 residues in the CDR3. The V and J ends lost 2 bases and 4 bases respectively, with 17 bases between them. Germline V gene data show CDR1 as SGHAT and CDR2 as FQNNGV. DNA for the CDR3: TGTGCCAGCAGCTTAATTAGACGGGCTCCCCGAGAGACCCAGTACTTC. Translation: CASSLIRRAPRETQYF.

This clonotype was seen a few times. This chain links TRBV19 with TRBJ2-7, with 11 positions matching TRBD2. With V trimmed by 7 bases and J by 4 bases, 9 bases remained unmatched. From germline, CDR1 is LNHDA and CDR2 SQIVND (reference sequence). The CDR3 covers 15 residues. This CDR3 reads CASTGTSGGRYEQYF. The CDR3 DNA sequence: TGTGCCAGTACTGGGACTAGCGGAGGGCGGTACGAGCAGTACTTC.

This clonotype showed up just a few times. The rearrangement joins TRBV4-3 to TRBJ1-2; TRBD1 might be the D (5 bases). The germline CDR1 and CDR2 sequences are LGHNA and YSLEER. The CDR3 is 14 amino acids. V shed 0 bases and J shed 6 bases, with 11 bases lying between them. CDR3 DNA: TGCGCCAGCAGCCAAGATCCCAGGGTGGATGGCTACACCTTC. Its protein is CASSQDPRVDGYTF.

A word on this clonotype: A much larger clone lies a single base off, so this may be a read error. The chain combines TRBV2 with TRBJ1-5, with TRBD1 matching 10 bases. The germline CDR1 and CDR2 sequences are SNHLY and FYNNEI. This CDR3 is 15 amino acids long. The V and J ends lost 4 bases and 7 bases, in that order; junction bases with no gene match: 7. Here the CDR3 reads CASSGGTGVGQPQHF. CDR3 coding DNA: TGTGCCAGCAGTGGGGGGACAGGGGTAGGGCAGCCCCAGCATTTT.

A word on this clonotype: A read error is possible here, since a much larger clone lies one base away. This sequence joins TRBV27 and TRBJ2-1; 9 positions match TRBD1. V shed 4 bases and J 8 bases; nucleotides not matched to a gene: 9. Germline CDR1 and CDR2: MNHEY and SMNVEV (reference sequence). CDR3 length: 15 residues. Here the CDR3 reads CASSSWDRVDDEQFF. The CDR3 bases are TGTGCCAGCAGTTCTTGGGACAGGGTGGACGATGAGCAGTTCTTC.

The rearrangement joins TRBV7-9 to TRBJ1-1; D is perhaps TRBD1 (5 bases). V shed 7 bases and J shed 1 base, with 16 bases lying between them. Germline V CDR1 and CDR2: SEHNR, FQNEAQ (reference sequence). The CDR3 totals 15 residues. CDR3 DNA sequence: TGTGCCAGCACCCCATGGGCAGGGCCGAACACTGAAGCTTTCTTT. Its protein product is CASTPWAGPNTEAFF.

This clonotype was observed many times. CDR3 DNA sequence: TGCGCCAGCAGCTTTTCAGGGGAACCTGAAGCTTTCTTT. Encoded protein: CASSFSGEPEAFF. The J gene is TRBJ1-1, the V gene TRBV5-1; D is possibly TRBD1 (6 bases). CDR3 length: 13 amino acids. Germline V gives CDR1 SGHRS, CDR2 YFSETQ. With 2 bases removed from V and 6 bases from J, the gap between germline ends came to 11 bases.

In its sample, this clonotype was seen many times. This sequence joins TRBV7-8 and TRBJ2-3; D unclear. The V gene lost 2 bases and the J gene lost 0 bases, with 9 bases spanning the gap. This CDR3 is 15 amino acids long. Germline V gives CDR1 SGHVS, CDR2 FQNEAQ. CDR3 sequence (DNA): TGTGCCAGCAGCTTACGGGCCGTTAGCACAGATACGCAGTATTTT. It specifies CASSLRAVSTDTQYF.

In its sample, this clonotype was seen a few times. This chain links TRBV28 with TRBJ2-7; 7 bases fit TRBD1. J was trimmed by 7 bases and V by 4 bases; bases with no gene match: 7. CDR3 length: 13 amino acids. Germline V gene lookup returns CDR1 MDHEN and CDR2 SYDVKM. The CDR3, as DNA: TGTGCCAGCAGTTCGACAGGGATTAAGGAGCAGTACTTC. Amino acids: CASSSTGIKEQYF.

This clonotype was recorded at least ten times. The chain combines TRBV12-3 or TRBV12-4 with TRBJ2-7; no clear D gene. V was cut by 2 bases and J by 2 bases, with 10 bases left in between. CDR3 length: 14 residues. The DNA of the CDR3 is TGTGCCAGCAGTTTAAGGACGCACACCTACGAGCAGTACTTC. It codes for CASSLRTHTYEQYF.

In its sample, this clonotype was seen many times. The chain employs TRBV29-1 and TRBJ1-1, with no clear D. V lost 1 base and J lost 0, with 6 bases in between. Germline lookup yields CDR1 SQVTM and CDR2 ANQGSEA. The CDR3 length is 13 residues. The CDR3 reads CSVEVGMNTEAFF. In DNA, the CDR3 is TGCAGCGTTGAAGTAGGGATGAACACTGAAGCTTTCTTT.

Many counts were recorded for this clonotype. CDR3 residues: CASSSPLGQSYNEQFF. CDR3 in DNA: TGTGCCAGCAGCTCCCCCTTGGGACAGTCCTACAATGAGCAGTTCTTC. The V and J genes are TRBV7-2 and TRBJ2-1, with 7 bases lining up with TRBD1. This CDR3 region has 16 residues. Germline loops: CDR1 SGHTA, CDR2 FQGNSA. V was pared by 4 bases and J by 1 base, with 7 bases of the junction left unmatched.

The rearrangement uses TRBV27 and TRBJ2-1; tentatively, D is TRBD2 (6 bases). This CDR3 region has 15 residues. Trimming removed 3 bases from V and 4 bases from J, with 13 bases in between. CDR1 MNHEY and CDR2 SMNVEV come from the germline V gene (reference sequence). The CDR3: CASSFWREPYNEQFF. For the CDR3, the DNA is TGTGCCAGCAGTTTCTGGCGGGAACCATACAATGAGCAGTTCTTC.

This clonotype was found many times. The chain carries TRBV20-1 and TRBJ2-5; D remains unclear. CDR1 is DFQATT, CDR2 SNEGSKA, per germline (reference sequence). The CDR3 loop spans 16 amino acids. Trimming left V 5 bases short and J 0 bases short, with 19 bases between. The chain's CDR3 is CSAWPVGTVYQETQYF. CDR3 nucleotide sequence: TGCAGTGCTTGGCCTGTGGGTACCGTGTACCAAGAGACCCAGTACTTC.

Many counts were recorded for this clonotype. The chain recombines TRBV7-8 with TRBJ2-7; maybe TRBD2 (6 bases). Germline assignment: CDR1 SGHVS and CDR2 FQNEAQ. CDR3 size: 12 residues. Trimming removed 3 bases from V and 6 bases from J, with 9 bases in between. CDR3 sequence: CASSFGGFEQYF. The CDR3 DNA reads TGTGCCAGCAGCTTCGGGGGTTTCGAGCAGTACTTC.

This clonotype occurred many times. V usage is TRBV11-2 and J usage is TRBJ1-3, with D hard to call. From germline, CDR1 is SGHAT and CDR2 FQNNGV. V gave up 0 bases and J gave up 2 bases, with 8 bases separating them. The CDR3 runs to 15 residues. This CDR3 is CASSLEGGTGNTIYF. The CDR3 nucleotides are TGTGCCAGCAGCTTAGAAGGTGGTACTGGAAACACCATATATTTT.

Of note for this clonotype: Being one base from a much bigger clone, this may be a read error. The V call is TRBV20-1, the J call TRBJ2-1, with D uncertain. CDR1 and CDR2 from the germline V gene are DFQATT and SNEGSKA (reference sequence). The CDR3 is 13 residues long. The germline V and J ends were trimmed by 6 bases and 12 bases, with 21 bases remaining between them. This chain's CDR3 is CSAIRLWLDGQFF. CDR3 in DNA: TGCAGTGCCATCCGCCTCTGGCTGGATGGGCAGTTCTTC.

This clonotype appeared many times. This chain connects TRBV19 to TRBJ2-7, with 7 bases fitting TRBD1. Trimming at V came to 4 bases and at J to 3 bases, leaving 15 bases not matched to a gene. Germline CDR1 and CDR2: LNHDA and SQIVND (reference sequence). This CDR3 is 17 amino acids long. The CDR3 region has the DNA TGTGCCAGTAGTAACGATCCTTCCGGGACAGCGATCTACGAGCAGTACTTC. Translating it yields CASSNDPSGTAIYEQYF.

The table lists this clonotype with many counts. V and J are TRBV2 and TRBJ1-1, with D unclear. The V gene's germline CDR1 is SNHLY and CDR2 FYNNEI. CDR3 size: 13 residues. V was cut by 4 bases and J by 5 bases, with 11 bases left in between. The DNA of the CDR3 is TGTGCCAGCAGTGTCCAGAGGGAGACTGAAGCTTTCTTT. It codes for CASSVQRETEAFF.